The TCR beta chain described here comes from a study of metastatic and nonmetastatic thyroid tumors. As for the study in general: Comparative analysis of repertoires was undertaken across blood and tumor or nodule tissue obtained from malignant and benign thyroid patients. General study findings and limits: In blood and tumor, TCR beta diversity was reportedly significantly higher in malignant thyroid tumors than in benign nodules.

None of the patients had undergone any treatment ahead of thyroid surgery. Germline V gives CDR1 SGHTA, CDR2 FQGNSA. The CDR3 has 12 residues. V was pared by 6 bases and J by 7 bases, with 12 bases between. For this clone: Its target is not known. A read error may explain this, as a much larger clone is one base away.

In the original workflow: The study took CDR3 differences across clinicopathological groups and made a distant-metastasis classifier for papillary thyroid cancer from them. Via MiXCR, TCRdb re-called the PCR reads. TCRdb, not the original authors, processed these V and J calls. This sample has about 23,000 clones, with about a quarter found just once. This receptor was taken from a female donor with papillary thyroid cancer or a benign thyroid nodule (not recorded which). Some clones in this sample may be carry-over from other donors' samples. The sequencing input was tumor tissue. The chain employs TRBV7-2 and TRBJ1-1; possible D gene TRBD1, 6 bases. The CDR3 DNA sequence: TGTGCCAGCAGGCGGTCAGGGGTTGAAGCTTTCTTT. Its protein product is CASRRSGVEAFF.